These 24 T cell receptor beta chains originate from one sample sequenced in a study of blood T cell repertoires in COVID-19. TCRdb's copy holds only in-frame clones and misses some; the assay was immunoSEQ multiplex PCR. This sample has about 200,000 clones, with about nine tenths found just once. Source material: peripheral blood. These receptors were collected from a man in his 60s who had recovered from COVID-19.

V gene TRBV4-2 combines with J gene TRBJ1-2; possibly TRBD1 for D (5 bases). This CDR3 region has 16 residues. Trimming removed 1 base from V and 4 bases from J, with 16 bases in between. Germline CDR1 reads LGHNA; CDR2 reads YNFKEQ. CDR3 protein: CASSQARRAVGYGYTF. In DNA, the CDR3 is TGTGCCAGCAGCCAAGCTCGCAGGGCAGTAGGCTATGGCTACACCTTC.

This sequence joins TRBV5-1 and TRBJ1-2, with D perhaps matching TRBD1 (5 bases). Germline V lookup: CDR1 SGHRS, CDR2 YFSETQ. The length of the CDR3 is 16 residues. Trimming left V 4 bases short and J 0 bases short, with 16 bases between. Here the CDR3 reads CASSLEAGHPNYGYTF. The CDR3 bases are TGCGCCAGCAGCCTGGAGGCCGGACACCCTAACTATGGCTACACCTTC.

This sequence joins TRBV18 and TRBJ1-1, with 9 bases identical to TRBD1. Germline V CDR1 and CDR2: KGHSH, LQKENI. V was pared by 4 bases and J by 3 bases, with 3 bases of the junction left unmatched. This CDR3 contains 14 residues. This CDR3 is CASSQQGADTEAFF. The CDR3, as DNA: TGTGCCAGCTCACAACAGGGGGCAGACACTGAAGCTTTCTTT. The full variable domain, in which reference TRBV18 and TRBJ1-1 provide the parts outside the CDR3, is NAGVMQNPRHLVRRRGQEARLRCSPMKGHSHVYWYRQLPEEGLKFMVYLQKENIIDESGMPKERFSAEFPKEGPSILRIQQVVRGDSAAYFCASSQQGADTEAFFGQGTRLTVV.

The chain links TRBV18 to TRBJ1-6; TRBD1 aligns across 8 bases. The length of the CDR3 is 15 residues. In germline, CDR1 is KGHSH, CDR2 LQKENI. After removal of 3 bases from V and 7 bases from J, the junction contained 5 bases not matched to a gene. The CDR3 DNA reads as TGTGCCAGCTCACCGGACAGGGCGCGGAATTCACCCCTCCACTTT. This codes for CASSPDRARNSPLHF.

In its sample, this clone was seen once. Germline is not matched at one junction end, which may reflect a read error. The chain joins TRBV27 to TRBJ2-2; possible D gene TRBD2, 6 bases. This CDR3 contains 15 residues. CDR1 MNHEY and CDR2 SMNVEV come from the germline V gene (reference sequence). This CDR3 reads CASSLRTSPTRELFF. The CDR3 DNA reads as TGTGCCAGCAGTTTAAGAACTAGCCCCACCCGGGAGCTGTTTTTT.

The J gene is TRBJ2-1, the V gene TRBV5-4; 8 nucleotides match TRBD1. V lost 6 bases, J lost 4 bases, and 6 bases stayed unmatched. The CDR3 totals 14 residues. Germline values: CDR1 SGHNT, CDR2 YYREEE (reference sequence). The CDR3 DNA reads TGTGCCAGCAACCCCCGGACAGGGTACAATGAGCAGTTCTTC. The encoded protein is CASNPRTGYNEQFF.

As DNA, the CDR3 is TGTGCCAGCAGCTTGGCAGGGTCATCCTACAATGAGCAGTTCTTC. It codes for CASSLAGSSYNEQFF. This chain connects TRBV5-4 to TRBJ2-1; TRBD1 is a possible D gene (5 bases). CDR3 size: 15 residues. Trimming pared 0 bases from V and 1 base from J, leaving 8 bases between. Germline CDR1 and CDR2: SGHNT and YYREEE (reference sequence). Full variable domain (outside the CDR3, taken from reference TRBV5-4 and TRBJ2-1): ETGVTQSPTHLIKTRGQQVTLRCSSQSGHNTVSWYQQALGQGPQFIFQYYREEENGRGNFPPRFSGLQFPNYSSELNVNALELDDSALYLCASSLAGSSYNEQFFGPGTRLTVL.

The chain employs TRBV19 and TRBJ1-5; D possibly corresponds to TRBD1 (6 bases). From germline, CDR1 is LNHDA and CDR2 SQIVND (reference sequence). V was shortened by 0 bases and J by 3 bases, with 15 bases between the two germline ends. This CDR3 contains 17 residues. CDR3 region: CASSIDRPGAINQPQHF. The CDR3 DNA reads TGTGCCAGTAGTATAGATAGGCCAGGGGCCATCAATCAGCCCCAGCATTTT.

The gene calls are TRBV2 and TRBJ1-1; maybe TRBD1 (6 bases). The CDR3 totals 13 residues. Germline CDR1 SNHLY, CDR2 FYNNEI. The ends were cut back, 6 bases at V and 3 bases at J, with 11 bases in the middle. CDR3 in amino acids: CASRNRVYTEAFF. The CDR3 bases are TGTGCCAGCAGGAACAGGGTTTACACTGAAGCTTTCTTT.

This chain joins TRBV11-3 and TRBJ2-3, with D perhaps TRBD1 (5 bases). Trimming left V 3 bases short and J 4 bases short, with 8 bases between. The V gene's germline CDR1 is SGHNT and CDR2 YENEEA. The CDR3 is 13 amino acids. CDR3 nucleotides: TGTGCCAGCAGCTTGGGCAGGGCAGATACGCAGTATTTT. As protein: CASSLGRADTQYF.

The genes are TRBV27 and TRBJ2-7, with a possible D match to TRBD1 (6 bases). CDR3 length: 15 amino acids. V gave up 0 bases and J gave up 6 bases, with 15 bases separating them. CDR1 and CDR2 (germline): MNHEY, SMNVEV (reference sequence). CDR3 loop: CASSLSRAGVSEQYF. The CDR3 nucleotides read TGTGCCAGCAGTTTATCGAGGGCAGGGGTCAGCGAGCAGTACTTC.

The genes are TRBV7-3 and TRBJ2-7; D uncertain. Trimming removed 1 base at V and 3 bases at J, with 13 bases between. The CDR3 sequence is 15 residues long. Germline CDR1 reads SGHTA; CDR2 reads FQGTGA. The CDR3 region has the DNA TGTGCCAGCAGCTTAATGGCGGCCCCGATCTACGAGCAGTACTTC. Translating it yields CASSLMAAPIYEQYF.

V usage is TRBV7-9 and J usage is TRBJ1-2; D perhaps matches TRBD1 (6 bases). Per germline, CDR1 SEHNR and CDR2 FQNEAQ (reference sequence). The V and J ends lost 1 base and 2 bases respectively, with 11 bases between them. This CDR3 has 15 residues. The CDR3 is CASSLGAGANYGYTF. CDR3 sequence (DNA): TGTGCCAGCAGCTTAGGGGCGGGGGCAAACTATGGCTACACCTTC.

The rearrangement links TRBV24-1 to TRBJ2-2; D uncertain. The germline gives CDR1 KGHDR, CDR2 SFDVKD. Trimming stripped 3 bases from V and 2 bases from J, with 9 bases between. This CDR3 is built from 15 residues. The CDR3 nucleotides read TGTGCCACCAGTGATGGCAACCCTAACACCGGGGAGCTGTTTTTT. The encoded protein is CATSDGNPNTGELFF.

This chain links TRBV3-1 (or the pseudogene TRBV3-2) with TRBJ1-2, with 7 bases matching TRBD1. CDR1 is LGHDT and CDR2 is YNNKEL in the germline V gene (reference sequence). The CDR3 contains 15 residues. J lost 5 bases, V lost 3 bases, and 9 bases had no gene match. In nucleotides, the CDR3 is TGTGCCAGCAGCCAGACAAACAGGGGTGGGTATGGCTACACCTTC. The encoded protein is CASSQTNRGGYGYTF.

This clone occurred once. This chain connects TRBV19 to TRBJ2-5; 7 bases are shared with TRBD1. Losses at the gene ends were 1 base for V and 0 bases for J; bases not matched to a gene: 8. CDR1 is LNHDA, CDR2 SQIVND, per germline (reference sequence). The CDR3 length is 17 residues. Here the CDR3 DNA reads TGTGCCAGTAGTATAGGGCCCCCGGGACAGAACCAAGAGACCCAGTACTTC. Translated: CASSIGPPGQNQETQYF.

The rearrangement uses TRBV19 and TRBJ1-2; the match to TRBD1 covers 9 bases. V lost 2 bases and J lost 5; bases outside the gene matches: 6. Germline V gene data show CDR1 as LNHDA and CDR2 as SQIVND (reference sequence). The CDR3 has 15 amino acids. The CDR3 loop reads CASSIWDRDLYGYTF. The CDR3 coding sequence is TGTGCCAGTAGTATATGGGACAGGGATTTGTATGGCTACACCTTC.

The rearrangement uses TRBV6-5 and TRBJ2-5; 10 nucleotides match TRBD2. Germline V gene lookup returns CDR1 MNHEY and CDR2 SVGAGI. The trim removed 6 bases at V and 5 bases at J, leaving 3 bases unmatched. This CDR3 contains 13 residues. This CDR3 is CASSAGLAETQYF. DNA for the CDR3: TGTGCCAGCAGCGCGGGACTAGCGGAGACCCAGTACTTC.

This clone appeared a single time. The chain recombines TRBV3-1 (or the pseudogene TRBV3-2) with TRBJ2-4; 8 nucleotides align to TRBD1. The CDR3 is made up of 16 amino acids. Germline V gene data show CDR1 as LGHDT and CDR2 as YNNKEL (reference sequence). V lost 3 bases to trimming and J lost 9 bases; unmatched junction nucleotides: 13. The CDR3 here is CASSQTGQVPQSIQYF. Here the CDR3 DNA reads TGTGCCAGCAGCCAGACGGGACAGGTGCCCCAAAGCATTCAGTACTTC.

The chain joins TRBV9 to TRBJ1-1; 7 positions match TRBD1. The CDR3 loop spans 15 amino acids. The V segment lost 0 bases and the J segment 5 bases; nucleotides outside the gene matches: 7. Germline loops: CDR1 SGDLS, CDR2 YYNGEE. CDR3 coding DNA: TGTGCCAGCAGCGTAGAGGACAGGCGGGGTACTGAAGCTTTCTTT. It translates to CASSVEDRRGTEAFF.

This chain links TRBV11-2 with TRBJ2-7; 10 bases map to TRBD1. The CDR3 is 17 residues long. Per germline, CDR1 SGHAT and CDR2 FQNNGV. After removal of 4 bases from V and 2 bases from J, the junction contained 11 bases not matched to a gene. CDR3 nucleotides: TGTGCCAGCAGCTCCAGACCTCCGGGACAGGGGACCTACGAGCAGTACTTC. It specifies CASSSRPPGQGTYEQYF. The full variable domain, its missing parts supplied by reference TRBV11-2 and TRBJ2-7, is EAGVAQSPRYKIIEKRQSVAFWCNPISGHATLYWYQQILGQGPKLLIQFQNNGVVDDSQLPKDRFSAERLKGVDSTLKIQPAKLEDSAVYLCASSSRPPGQGTYEQYFGPGTRLTVT.

This chain links TRBV18 with TRBJ1-2; TRBD1 agrees at 7 bases. The V gene's germline CDR1 is KGHSH and CDR2 LQKENI. The V and J ends lost 0 bases and 2 bases, in that order; junction bases with no gene match: 3. This CDR3 is 15 amino acids long. This CDR3 is CASSPPGQANYGYTF. CDR3 in DNA: TGTGCCAGCTCACCACCCGGACAGGCGAACTATGGCTACACCTTC. Drawing the rest from reference TRBV18 and TRBJ1-2, the complete variable domain is NAGVMQNPRHLVRRRGQEARLRCSPMKGHSHVYWYRQLPEEGLKFMVYLQKENIIDESGMPKERFSAEFPKEGPSILRIQQVVRGDSAAYFCASSPPGQANYGYTFGSGTRLTVV.

V is TRBV19 and J is TRBJ1-3; the match to TRBD1 covers 7 bases. CDR1 and CDR2 (germline): LNHDA, SQIVND (reference sequence). V shed 6 bases, J shed 0 bases, and the junction held 14 bases outside the gene matches. This CDR3 has 18 amino acids. CDR3 amino acids: CASSIFVSGQLSGNTIYF. The CDR3 DNA sequence: TGTGCCAGTAGCATCTTCGTCTCGGGACAGCTCTCTGGAAACACCATATATTTT.

Concerning this clone: A junction boundary mismatches the germline segment, possibly from a read error. V is TRBV19 and J is TRBJ1-5; D may be TRBD1 (5 bases). Germline-derived CDR1 and CDR2 are LNHDA and SQIVND (reference sequence). The CDR3 spans 13 residues. DNA of the CDR3: TGTGCCGGTAGTGGGGGGGATTTCCAGCCCCAGCATTTT. Its translation: CAGSGGDFQPQHF.